The 17 T cell receptor beta chains in this list originate from one sample, sequenced in a study of beta chain features in type 1 diabetes. Expressed TCRB transcripts were sequenced after all isolated RNA was converted to cDNA. Only in-frame clones appear in the TCRdb table, and some are missing; sequencing was by immunoSEQ multiplex PCR. The sample contains some 270,000 clones, 8% of which appear only once. The sequencing sample was made of central memory CD4+ T cells from blood. These receptors originate from a young woman in good health.

The V and J genes are TRBV7-9 and TRBJ2-1; D is unclear. Germline CDR1 is SEHNR and CDR2 is FQNEAQ (reference sequence). V lost 5 bases and J lost 0, with 11 bases in between. The CDR3 runs 15 residues. The CDR3 is CASSPTRGSYNEQFF. In DNA form, the CDR3 reads TGTGCCAGCAGCCCCACTCGTGGCTCCTACAATGAGCAGTTCTTC.

There are many counts of this clone. Other DNA sequences in this sample translate to the same CDR3. The gene calls are TRBV18 and TRBJ2-1; no firm D call. Germline loops: CDR1 KGHSH, CDR2 LQKENI. The CDR3 sequence is 12 residues long. Trimming left V 2 bases short and J 7 bases short, with 6 bases between. The CDR3 DNA reads TGTGCCAGCTCACCAGATGTTAATGAGCAGTTCTTC. This sequence encodes CASSPDVNEQFF.

This clone was seen only a few times. The gene calls are TRBV11-3 and TRBJ1-1, with 7 bases matching TRBD1. The CDR3 is 13 amino acids. Germline V gives CDR1 SGHNT, CDR2 YENEEA. The junction had 10 bases not matched to a gene; V was cut back by 5 bases and J by 10 bases. The CDR3 here is CASSTGQAGRAFF. In nucleotides, the CDR3 is TGTGCCAGCAGCACCGGACAGGCAGGGAGAGCTTTCTTT.

Details on this clone: Other DNA sequences of this sample code for an identical CDR3. This rearrangement joins TRBV7-2 to TRBJ1-1; TRBD1 is a possible D gene (6 bases). Trimming shortened V by 5 bases and J by 3 bases, and 10 bases separated the two germline ends. The germline CDR1 and CDR2 sequences are SGHTA and FQGNSA. The CDR3 is 13 amino acids. The CDR3 coding sequence is TGTGCCAGCAGCCTTCAGGGGTACACTGAAGCTTTCTTT. Translated, it gives CASSLQGYTEAFF.

The CDR3 region is CASSYPQGAGELFF. In DNA, the CDR3 is TGTGCCAGCAGCTATCCACAGGGCGCCGGGGAGCTGTTTTTT. V and J are TRBV5-6 and TRBJ2-2; a weak D match, TRBD1 (6 bases). The V end lost 3 bases, the J end lost 6 bases, and 12 bases lay between the germline ends. Germline loops: CDR1 SGHDT, CDR2 YYEEEE. The CDR3 runs 14 residues.

This clone has more than one count but fewer than ten. This sequence joins TRBV6-6 and TRBJ2-7; D may correspond to TRBD1 or TRBD2 (5 bases each). The V end lost 5 bases, the J end lost 4 bases, and 15 bases lay between the germline ends. The CDR3 runs to 14 residues. Per germline, CDR1 MNHNY and CDR2 SVGAGI (reference sequence). CDR3 nucleotide sequence: TGTGCCAGCAGTAAATGGGACGTCCCGTACGAGCAGTACGTC. Translation: CASSKWDVPYEQYV.

This clone was seen a few times. The chain joins TRBV2 to TRBJ2-3; 7 positions agree with TRBD1. CDR1 is SNHLY and CDR2 is FYNNEI in the germline V gene. CDR3 size: 15 residues. The J segment lost 3 bases and the V segment lost 4 bases, leaving 7 bases of the junction unmatched. The CDR3 coding sequence is TGTGCCAGCAGTGGACAGGGTTTGCCAACAGATACGCAGTATTTT. Protein sequence: CASSGQGLPTDTQYF.

At least ten counts were recorded for this clone. The chain is built from TRBV6-5 and TRBJ2-5, with D hard to call. V was pared by 0 bases and J by 0 bases, with 2 bases between. The CDR3 consists of 13 residues. CDR1 is MNHEY and CDR2 is SVGAGI in the germline V gene. CDR3 coding DNA: TGTGCCAGCAGTTACTCGGACCAAGAGACCCAGTACTTC. Protein: CASSYSDQETQYF.

This chain links TRBV29-1 with TRBJ2-1; TRBD2 matches 12 bases. Germline V gives CDR1 SQVTM, CDR2 ANQGSEA. The CDR3 runs to 15 residues. V was clipped by 8 bases and J by 3 bases; unmatched bases: 8. CDR3 sequence: CSTTLAGGVYNEQFF. DNA for the CDR3: TGCAGCACCACGCTAGCGGGGGGGGTCTACAATGAGCAGTTCTTC.

This clone showed up just a few times. The V gene is TRBV6-5, the J gene TRBJ1-3; D is uncertain. Trimming cost V 7 bases and J 2 bases, with 15 bases left between them. CDR1 and CDR2 from the germline V gene are MNHEY and SVGAGI. This CDR3 has 15 residues. CDR3 sequence reads: CASKSEGSTGNTIYF. CDR3 nucleotides: TGTGCCAGCAAGTCGGAGGGATCGACTGGAAACACCATATATTTT.

This clone was counted many times. The rearrangement links TRBV14 to TRBJ1-4; weak D call: TRBD1 (5 bases). The CDR3 runs to 14 residues. Trimming stripped 6 bases from V and 7 bases from J, with 15 bases between. In germline, CDR1 is SGHDN, CDR2 FVKESK. The CDR3 spells CASSLDSYREKLFF. Here the CDR3 DNA reads TGTGCCAGCAGTCTTGACAGTTACCGTGAAAAACTGTTTTTT.

The chain combines TRBV7-3 with TRBJ2-2; no clear D gene. Per germline, CDR1 SGHTA and CDR2 FQGTGA. The CDR3 sequence is 12 residues long. V shed 2 bases and J shed 8 bases, with 6 bases lying between them. The CDR3 DNA reads as TGTGCCAGCAGCTTAGGCAGGGGGGAGCTGTTTTTT. Translating gives CASSLGRGELFF.

Concerning this clone itself: Just one base apart from a much larger clone, this may be a read error. The chain links TRBV27 to TRBJ2-1, with 9 bases that match TRBD1. CDR3 length equals 14 residues. V lost 5 bases to trimming and J lost 4 bases; unmatched junction nucleotides: 3. Germline lookup yields CDR1 MNHEY and CDR2 SMNVEV (reference sequence). The CDR3 DNA is TGTGCCAGCAGTCCAGGGACAGGGTACAATGAGCAGTTCTTC. Translating gives CASSPGTGYNEQFF.

This clone was seen repeatedly, ten times or more. DNA of the CDR3: TGTGCCAGCAGCCAAGTGATGAGACCCCAAGAGACCCAGTACTTC. It specifies CASSQVMRPQETQYF. This rearrangement joins TRBV14 to TRBJ2-5; D is uncertain. The V gene lost 1 base and the J gene lost 1 base, with 10 bases spanning the gap. CDR3 length equals 15 residues. From germline, CDR1 is SGHDN and CDR2 FVKESK. The variable domain in full, with the rest retrieved from reference TRBV14 and TRBJ2-5, is EAGVTQFPSHSVIEKGQTVTLRCDPISGHDNLYWYRRVMGKEIKFLLHFVKESKQDESGMPNNRFLAERTGGTYSTLKVQPAELEDSGVYFCASSQVMRPQETQYFGPGTRLLVL.

This clone was seen more than once but under ten times. This chain links TRBV5-1 with TRBJ1-2; TRBD1 matches 8 bases. Germline V gives CDR1 SGHRS, CDR2 YFSETQ. The V segment lost 0 bases and the J segment 4 bases; nucleotides outside the gene matches: 5. The CDR3 runs to 15 residues. The CDR3 here is CASSLDAGGIYGYTF. The DNA for the CDR3 is TGCGCCAGCAGCTTGGATGCAGGGGGCATCTATGGCTACACCTTC.

V gene TRBV7-7 combines with J gene TRBJ2-5; D uncertain. Per germline, CDR1 SSHAT and CDR2 FNYEAQ (reference sequence). The length of the CDR3 is 14 residues. V gave up 1 base and J gave up 4 bases, with 10 bases separating them. The DNA for the CDR3 is TGTGCCAGCAGCTTAGGATCGGGTGTAGAGACCCAGTACTTC. As protein: CASSLGSGVETQYF.

This clone has more than one count but fewer than ten. This rearrangement joins TRBV28 to TRBJ1-5; possibly TRBD1 for D (5 bases). The CDR3 extends over 16 amino acids. Germline-derived CDR1 and CDR2 are MDHEN and SYDVKM. Trimming took 2 bases from V and 0 from J, leaving 11 bases between them. As DNA, the CDR3 is TGTGCCAGCAGTTTAGGCGGGGCGGTTAGCAATCAGCCCCAGCATTTT. Translated: CASSLGGAVSNQPQHF.